The T cell receptor beta chain described here comes from a study of OX40 agonist ivuxolimab in advanced cancers. About the full investigation: Ivuxolimab, which targeted the costimulatory receptor OX40 (CD134), was an agonistic, fully human IgG2 monoclonal antibody. Patients were allowed to have had prior anti-PD-1, anti-PD-L1 or anti-CTLA-4 therapy, and approximately 40% of the dose-escalation patients had previously received checkpoint inhibitors. Intravenous ivuxolimab was administered to patients every 2 weeks at six dose levels: 0.01, 0.1, 0.3, 1.5, 3 and 10 mg/kg. Of the 50 to 55 dose-escalation patients, hepatocellular carcinoma was present in 19, melanoma in approximately 15, renal cell carcinoma in 9 and head and neck cancer in 9. The paper covers the monotherapy dose-escalation part of the phase I ivuxolimab trial, which included N of about 56 patients. A male proportion of roughly 80% and a mean age of about 60 years, ranging from about 20 to 80, were recorded for the dose-escalation cohort. The purpose of peripheral TCRbeta sequencing was to test whether ivuxolimab changed TCR sequence diversity and led to clonal T-cell expansion. Partial responses occurred in three dose-escalation patients: two with cutaneous melanoma and one with hepatocellular carcinoma. Paper-wide results and their limitations: After ivuxolimab, CD8+ T cells had more expanded clones than CD4+ T cells on average. In partial responders in the 0.1-3.0 mg/kg groups, normalized peripheral clonal expansion was found to be among the lowest, especially among CD8+ T cells. Low levels of normalized T-cell clonal expansion were also seen in some patients who did not respond. The antigen specificity of the peripheral T cells that underwent clonal expansion was not determined. At doses of 0.1 to 3.0 mg/kg, clonal expansion of both CD4+ and CD8+ blood T cells was observed from baseline to week 6.

The trial excluded patients who had a history of autoimmune disease or were on systemic immunosuppression. Peripheral blood for TCR sequencing was collected from all dose cohorts at baseline, on cycle 4 day 1, and on cycle 7 day 1. Samples came from an open-label, multicenter, first-in-human phase I dose-escalation trial of ivuxolimab. Adults with locally advanced or metastatic melanoma, renal cell carcinoma, hepatocellular carcinoma or head and neck squamous cell carcinoma were enrolled in the trial. CD4+ and CD8+ T cells were sorted separately from peripheral blood before TCR sequencing. About this clone: This receptor's antigen is unknown. Per-nucleotide qualities are absent, and no much larger clonotype sits a single base away.

CDR1 and CDR2 were assigned from the germline V gene (reference sequence) as LNHDA and SQIVND. For this chain, trimming is 7 bases at the V end and 7 bases at the J end, and the number of junction bases without a gene match is 10. Measured from the cysteine to the phenylalanine, the CDR3 is 15 residues long. Only the CDR3 DNA is retained, 45 bases long and in frame from the first base. For sequencing of the TCRbeta CDR3 region, genomic DNA was extracted from the sorted cells. TCRbeta CDR3 regions were sequenced using the immunoSEQ Assay. This is the immuneACCESS table as TCRdb keeps it, with only in-frame sequences that have V and J called. A part of the clones is gone; compared with another copy, unresolved V genes explain less than half, and the rest is unexplained. The sample data list 15,000 to 20,000 clones, and roughly four fifths of these were observed just once. The biggest ten clones account for approximately 2.5% of the sample.

This clonotype was obtained from an adult with an advanced solid tumor such as melanoma, head and neck, liver or kidney cancer. This sample comprised CD4+ or CD8+ T cells sorted from blood, obtained in a trial of the OX40 agonist ivuxolimab. The V gene is TRBV19 and the J gene is TRBJ2-2; TRBD2 matches 9 bases in the middle. The nucleotide sequence is given as TGTGCCAGTACCACTAGCGGGCCGAGACGCGGGGAGCTGTTTTTT. Its amino acids are CASTTSGPRRGELFF.